Each of the 27 T cell receptor beta chains below was sequenced from the same sample in a study of PD-1 blockade in classical Hodgkin lymphoma. No patient escaped relapse after autologous stem cell transplantation, and brentuximab vedotin exposure varied. Sequenced by immunoSEQ multiplex PCR; TCRdb stores in-frame clones only, minus some. The table lists around 150,000 clones, approximately 81% of them singletons. The sequencing here drew on peripheral blood mononuclear cells (PBMCs), taken before the second cycle of nivolumab. These receptors originate from a human donor with classical Hodgkin lymphoma.

This chain uses TRBV10-3 with TRBJ1-5; D might be TRBD1 (5 bases). The CDR3 spans 15 residues. The V gene lost 5 bases and the J gene lost 3 bases, with 14 bases spanning the gap. CDR1 is ENHRY and CDR2 is SYGVKD in the germline V gene. The CDR3 loop is CAISSTAGTNQPQHF. In DNA, the CDR3 is TGTGCCATCAGTTCCACGGCCGGGACCAATCAGCCCCAGCATTTT.

V and J are TRBV7-2 and TRBJ1-2, with 9 bases that match TRBD1. Germline assignment: CDR1 SGHTA and CDR2 FQGNSA. The CDR3 is made up of 16 amino acids. V dropped 2 bases and J dropped 6; count of bases not matched to a gene: 10. CDR3 coding DNA: TGTGCCAGCAGCTTAACTGTCGGGACAGGGTTACATGGCTACACCTTC. Amino acids: CASSLTVGTGLHGYTF.

V and J are TRBV7-2 and TRBJ2-3, with TRBD1 matching 8 bases. V gave up 5 bases and J gave up 1 base; unmatched junction bases: 8. This CDR3 is built from 16 residues. Per the germline V gene, CDR1 is SGHTA and CDR2 is FQGNSA. Written as DNA, the CDR3 is TGTGCCAGCAGCCGAAGGACAGGGTTTGGCACAGATACGCAGTATTTT. Translated: CASSRRTGFGTDTQYF.

The V gene is TRBV18, the J gene TRBJ2-2; TRBD1 matches 8 bases. This CDR3 is built from 15 residues. Germline CDR1 KGHSH, CDR2 LQKENI. Losses at the gene ends were 1 base for V and 3 bases for J; bases not matched to a gene: 1. The CDR3 loop is CASSPLTGDTGELFF. CDR3 sequence (DNA): TGTGCCAGCTCACCACTGACAGGGGACACCGGGGAGCTGTTTTTT.

The rearrangement uses TRBV7-9 and TRBJ1-3; D perhaps matches TRBD1 (5 bases). V lost 8 bases to trimming and J lost 0 bases, with 26 bases between them. The CDR3 is 19 residues long. The V gene's germline CDR1 is SEHNR and CDR2 FQNEAQ (reference sequence). CDR3 DNA: TGTGCCAGCGCGAGAGGGGCTAGGGGATACACGAGCTCTGGAAACACCATATATTTT. Amino acid sequence: CASARGARGYTSSGNTIYF.

This rearrangement joins TRBV28 to TRBJ1-2; 8 bases match TRBD1. V lost 4 bases to trimming and J lost 6 bases; unmatched junction nucleotides: 7. Germline V gene lookup returns CDR1 MDHEN and CDR2 SYDVKM. The CDR3 spans 14 residues. The CDR3 reads CASSSPTGVDGYTF. The CDR3 DNA is TGTGCCAGCAGTTCCCCGACAGGGGTGGATGGCTACACCTTC.

This clone was detected only a few times. The chain uses TRBV4-3 and TRBJ2-1; D might be TRBD1 (6 bases). CDR1 is LGHNA, CDR2 YSLEER, per germline. This CDR3 has 15 residues. Trimming cost V 3 bases and J 8 bases, with 17 bases left between them. CDR3 residues: CASSQGGTGRDEQFF. Written as DNA, the CDR3 is TGCGCCAGCAGCCAGGGTGGAACAGGGCGGGATGAGCAGTTCTTC.

J is TRBJ2-1 and V is TRBV7-2; D ambiguous. The CDR3 runs to 14 residues. V lost 0 bases to trimming and J lost 4 bases, with 7 bases between them. Germline V gene sequence: CDR1 SGHTA, CDR2 FQGNSA. The CDR3 is CASSLAAQYNEQFF. The CDR3 bases are TGTGCCAGCAGCTTAGCCGCACAGTACAATGAGCAGTTCTTC.

V gene TRBV11-3 combines with J gene TRBJ1-1, with a tentative D call TRBD1 (6 bases). Trimming removed 5 bases from V and 5 bases from J, with 21 bases in between. The V gene's germline CDR1 is SGHNT and CDR2 YENEEA. CDR3 size: 16 residues. The CDR3 region has the DNA TGTGCCAGCAGCCGTTCCCCCGCGGGGGCTGAAACTGAAGCTTTCTTT. As protein: CASSRSPAGAETEAFF.

The V gene is TRBV28, the J gene TRBJ2-3; 11 bases align to TRBD1. The CDR3 spans 18 residues. Germline loops: CDR1 MDHEN, CDR2 SYDVKM. V shed 6 bases, J shed 4 bases, and the junction held 15 bases outside the gene matches. As DNA, the CDR3 is TGTGCCAGCAGCTACCCGAACTCCGGACAGGGGGCCGCAGATACGCAGTATTTT. It codes for CASSYPNSGQGAADTQYF.

The genes are TRBV7-8 and TRBJ2-1; 11 bases fit TRBD2. The CDR3 has 16 residues. CDR1 and CDR2 (germline): SGHVS, FQNEAQ. V trimming: 7 bases; J trimming: 4 bases; junction bases outside the gene matches: 9. The CDR3 sequence is CASNPLGTSGYNEQFF. CDR3 DNA: TGTGCCAGCAACCCATTAGGGACTAGCGGTTACAATGAGCAGTTCTTC.

This clone was picked up one time. V gene TRBV18 combines with J gene TRBJ1-4; a possible D gene is TRBD1 (6 bases). The germline V and J ends were trimmed by 2 bases and 0 bases, with 7 bases remaining between them. This CDR3 has 15 amino acids. Germline V gene lookup returns CDR1 KGHSH and CDR2 LQKENI. This chain's CDR3 is CASSPWTATNEKLFF. The CDR3 coding sequence is TGTGCCAGCTCACCATGGACAGCAACTAATGAAAAACTGTTTTTT.

There are a few counts of this clone. The chain couples TRBV19 to TRBJ1-6; D call uncertain. CDR3 length: 12 amino acids. Trimming took 8 bases from V and 2 from J, leaving 4 bases between them. Germline V gene lookup returns CDR1 LNHDA and CDR2 SQIVND (reference sequence). Written as DNA, the CDR3 is TGTGCCAGTTGGGCCTATAATTCACCCCTCCACTTT. It is translated as CASWAYNSPLHF. Full variable domain (missing parts from reference TRBV19 and TRBJ1-6): DGGITQSPKYLFRKEGQNVTLSCEQNLNHDAMYWYRQDPGQGLRLIYYSQIVNDFQKGDIAEGYSVSREKKESFPLTVTSAQKNPTAFYLCASWAYNSPLHFGNGTRLTVT.

The J gene is TRBJ2-7, the V gene TRBV19; TRBD1 matches at 7 bases. The length of the CDR3 is 14 residues. Trimming took 3 bases from V and 3 from J; bases not matched to a gene: 5. Germline assignment: CDR1 LNHDA and CDR2 SQIVND (reference sequence). CDR3 in amino acids: CASSMGTEDYEQYF. The CDR3 nucleotides read TGTGCCAGTAGTATGGGGACAGAGGACTACGAGCAGTACTTC.

CDR3 nucleotide sequence: TGTGCCAGCAGTGAATTGGGACTAGCGGGAGCCACTCCGGATACGCAGTATTTT. Its translation: CASSELGLAGATPDTQYF. The chain employs TRBV25-1 and TRBJ2-3, with 14 nucleotides matching TRBD2. Germline lookup yields CDR1 MGHDK and CDR2 SYGVNS. CDR3 length: 18 amino acids. J gave up 6 bases and V 1 base, and 9 bases lay outside the gene matches.

The rearrangement links TRBV6-5 to TRBJ2-4; no clear D. This CDR3 spans 13 amino acids. Trimming left V 6 bases short and J 3 bases short, with 9 bases between. Germline V gives CDR1 MNHEY, CDR2 SVGAGI. The chain's CDR3 is CASRVSNKNIQYF. CDR3 in DNA: TGTGCCAGCAGAGTCTCGAACAAAAACATTCAGTACTTC.

The rearrangement uses TRBV30 and TRBJ2-6; 9 bases match TRBD1. Germline V gene lookup returns CDR1 GTSNPN and CDR2 SVGIG (reference sequence). With 4 bases clipped from V and 2 bases from J, the junction kept 6 bases outside the gene matches. This CDR3 spans 16 amino acids. The DNA of the CDR3 is TGTGCCTGGAACCGGGACAGGGTGGCTGGGGCCAACGTCCTGACTTTC. Its translation: CAWNRDRVAGANVLTF.

The genes are TRBV28 and TRBJ1-1, with D possibly matching TRBD1 (5 bases). This CDR3 has 14 amino acids. Between the trimmed V and J ends, which lost 0 bases and 4 bases, there was a span of 9 bases. The germline CDR1 and CDR2 sequences are MDHEN and SYDVKM. DNA of the CDR3: TGTGCCAGCAGTTTATGGCAGGGAGCCACTGAAGCTTTCTTT. Protein sequence: CASSLWQGATEAFF.

To note about this clone: Other nucleotide sequences from this sample produce the same CDR3. The rearrangement links TRBV19 to TRBJ2-1; no firm D call. The germline gives CDR1 LNHDA, CDR2 SQIVND (reference sequence). The V end lost 3 bases, the J end lost 7 bases, and 4 bases lay between the germline ends. CDR3 size: 11 residues. The CDR3: CASSIVNEQFF. The CDR3 nucleotides read TGTGCCAGTAGTATTGTGAATGAGCAGTTCTTC.

This clone occurred a few times. The chain joins TRBV7-9 to TRBJ1-1; D is ambiguous. Per the germline V gene, CDR1 is SEHNR and CDR2 is FQNEAQ (reference sequence). Trimming removed 6 bases from V and 3 bases from J, with 11 bases in between. This CDR3 has 13 residues. The CDR3 nucleotides read TGTGCCAGCAGTCTCCAGGTGGACACTGAAGCTTTCTTT. Its protein is CASSLQVDTEAFF.

The CDR3 is CASSRQPTGEETQYF. The DNA for the CDR3 is TGTGCCAGCAGCCGACAGCCGACGGGGGAAGAGACCCAGTACTTC. V and J are TRBV14 and TRBJ2-5; tentative D call: TRBD2 (6 bases). Trimming pared 4 bases from V and 3 bases from J, leaving 15 bases between. The length of the CDR3 is 15 residues. From germline, CDR1 is SGHDN and CDR2 FVKESK.

This chain connects TRBV5-5 to TRBJ1-1; tentative D call: TRBD1 (5 bases). CDR3 length equals 14 residues. Germline-derived CDR1 and CDR2 are SGHKS and YYEKEE (reference sequence). Trimming removed 2 bases from V and 1 base from J, with 9 bases in between. CDR3 amino acids: CASSFSGQNTEAFF. CDR3 DNA: TGTGCCAGCAGCTTCTCAGGGCAGAACACTGAAGCTTTCTTT.

The chain recombines TRBV6-5 with TRBJ2-7, with 7 positions matching TRBD2. With 6 bases clipped from V and 6 bases from J, the junction kept 11 bases outside the gene matches. The CDR3 is 14 residues long. CDR1 is MNHEY, CDR2 SVGAGI, per germline. As DNA, the CDR3 is TGTGCCAGCAGCCCCTTCCGGTCGGGAGGCGAGCAGTACTTC. Encoded protein: CASSPFRSGGEQYF.

The chain carries TRBV7-9 and TRBJ1-4; D gene unclear. This CDR3 comprises 16 residues. Germline lookup yields CDR1 SEHNR and CDR2 FQNEAQ (reference sequence). V gave up 3 bases and J gave up 5 bases, with 16 bases separating them. CDR3 protein: CASSFDLGGLNEKLFF. The CDR3 DNA sequence: TGTGCCAGCAGCTTCGACCTTGGCGGCCTCAATGAAAAACTGTTTTTT.

This rearrangement joins TRBV9 to TRBJ2-3, with D perhaps being TRBD1 or TRBD2 (5 bases each). CDR3 length: 18 residues. Trimming cost V 2 bases and J 1 base, with 20 bases left between them. CDR1 is SGDLS, CDR2 YYNGEE, per germline. The CDR3 sequence: CASSVGPGRGQGTDTQYF. Here the CDR3 DNA reads TGTGCCAGCAGCGTTGGCCCCGGACGGGGCCAGGGCACAGATACGCAGTATTTT.

This clone was observed a handful of times. The CDR3 sequence is CASSIQGWEKLFF. The CDR3 coding sequence is TGTGCCAGTAGTATACAGGGTTGGGAAAAACTGTTTTTT. V usage is TRBV19 and J usage is TRBJ1-4; D is possibly TRBD1 (5 bases). There are 13 residues in the CDR3. Germline values: CDR1 LNHDA, CDR2 SQIVND (reference sequence). The V and J ends lost 2 bases and 8 bases respectively, with 9 bases between them. Full variable domain (outside the CDR3, taken from reference TRBV19 and TRBJ1-4): DGGITQSPKYLFRKEGQNVTLSCEQNLNHDAMYWYRQDPGQGLRLIYYSQIVNDFQKGDIAEGYSVSREKKESFPLTVTSAQKNPTAFYLCASSIQGWEKLFFGSGTQLSVL.

This clone is a singleton in its sample. The chain recombines TRBV14 with TRBJ2-1, with TRBD2 identical over 10 bases. This CDR3 has 15 amino acids. Germline assignment: CDR1 SGHDN and CDR2 FVKESK. V shed 0 bases and J 9 bases; nucleotides not matched to a gene: 5. As DNA, the CDR3 is TGTGCCAGCAGCCAAGATTGGGGACTAGCGTCTGAGCAGTTCTTC. This gives the protein CASSQDWGLASEQFF.